This T cell receptor beta chain appears in the sequencing data of a study of neurological immune-mediated disorders. Template-switch 5'RACE cDNA synthesis added a 10-nucleotide unique molecular identifier. TCRdb passed the 5' RACE reads through MiXCR, listing each CDR3 protein once. The data hold 81,000 or so distinct CDR3 sequences, with around 13% observed a single time. The CDR3 has 17 amino acids. The V gene lost 8 bases and the J gene lost 2 bases, with 23 bases spanning the gap. Germline values: CDR1 LGHNA, CDR2 YNFKEQ. Noted time point: longitudinal time-point 2. The unsorted libraries originated from 2 million PBMCs kept at -80 C.

The sequenced sample was PBMCs. This chain joins TRBV4-2 and TRBJ2-3; D is possibly TRBD1 (6 bases). The receptor was isolated from a female donor with HTLV-1-associated myelopathy (HAM/TSP). The CDR3 DNA reads TGTGCCAGCGGACTCTCGATCCGGGACACCTACACAGATACGCAGTATTTT. Translated, it gives CASGLSIRDTYTDTQYF.